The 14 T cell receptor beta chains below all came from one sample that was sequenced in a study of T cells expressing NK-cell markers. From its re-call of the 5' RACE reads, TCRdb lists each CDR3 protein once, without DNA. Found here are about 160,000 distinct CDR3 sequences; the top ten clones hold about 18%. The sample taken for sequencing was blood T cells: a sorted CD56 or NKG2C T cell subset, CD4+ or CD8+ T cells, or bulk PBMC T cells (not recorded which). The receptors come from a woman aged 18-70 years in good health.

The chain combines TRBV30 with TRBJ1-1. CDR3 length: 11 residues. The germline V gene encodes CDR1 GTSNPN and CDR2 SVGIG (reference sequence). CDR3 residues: CAWKEEGEAFF.

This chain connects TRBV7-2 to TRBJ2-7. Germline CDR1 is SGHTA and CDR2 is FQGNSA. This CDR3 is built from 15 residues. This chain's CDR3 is CASSFDTTPSYEQYF.

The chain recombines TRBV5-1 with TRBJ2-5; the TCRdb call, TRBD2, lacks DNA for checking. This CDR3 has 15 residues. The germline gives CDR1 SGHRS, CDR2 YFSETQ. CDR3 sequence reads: CASSLTTTGPGTQYF.

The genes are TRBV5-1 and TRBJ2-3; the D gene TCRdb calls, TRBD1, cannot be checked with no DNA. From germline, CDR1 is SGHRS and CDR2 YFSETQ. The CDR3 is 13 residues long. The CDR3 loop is CASSEGRTDTQYF.

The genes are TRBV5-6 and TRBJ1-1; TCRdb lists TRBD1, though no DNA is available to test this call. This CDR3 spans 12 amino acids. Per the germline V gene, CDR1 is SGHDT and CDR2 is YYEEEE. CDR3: CASSFGGIGAFF.

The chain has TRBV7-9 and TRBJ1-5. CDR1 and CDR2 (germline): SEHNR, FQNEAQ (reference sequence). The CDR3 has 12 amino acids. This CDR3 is CASTLAGQPQHF.

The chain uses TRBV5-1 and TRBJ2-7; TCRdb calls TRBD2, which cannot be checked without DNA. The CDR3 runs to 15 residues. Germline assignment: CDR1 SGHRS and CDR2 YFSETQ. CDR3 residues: CASSLDSASGYEQYF.

The CDR3 sequence is CASSGDYPYNEQFF. J is TRBJ2-1 and V is TRBV7-9; TCRdb's D gene call, TRBD2, goes unchecked for lack of DNA. Germline CDR1 reads SEHNR; CDR2 reads FQNEAQ (reference sequence). The length of the CDR3 is 14 residues. The variable domain in full, with the rest retrieved from reference TRBV7-9 and TRBJ2-1, is DTGVSQNPRHKITKRGQNVTFRCDPISEHNRLYWYRQTLGQGPEFLTYFQNEAQLEKSRLLSDRFSAERPKGSFSTLEIQRTEQGDSAMYLCASSGDYPYNEQFFGPGTRLTVL.

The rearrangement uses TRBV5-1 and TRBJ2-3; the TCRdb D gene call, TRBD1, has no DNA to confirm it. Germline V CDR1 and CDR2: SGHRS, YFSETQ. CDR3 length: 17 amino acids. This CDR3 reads CASSSGVTGLSTDTQYF.

The CDR3 sequence is CASSQVGSGSPLHF. This chain connects TRBV3-1 to TRBJ1-6; without DNA, the TCRdb call of TRBD1 cannot be checked. Per germline, CDR1 LGHDT and CDR2 YNNKEL (reference sequence). CDR3 length equals 14 residues.

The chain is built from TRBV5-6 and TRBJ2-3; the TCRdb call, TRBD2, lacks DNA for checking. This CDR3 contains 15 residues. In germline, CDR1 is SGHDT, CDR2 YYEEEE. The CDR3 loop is CASSATGTATDTQYF.

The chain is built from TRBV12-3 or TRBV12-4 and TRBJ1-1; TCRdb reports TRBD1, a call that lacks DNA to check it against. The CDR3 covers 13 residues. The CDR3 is CASSAQGGTEAFF.

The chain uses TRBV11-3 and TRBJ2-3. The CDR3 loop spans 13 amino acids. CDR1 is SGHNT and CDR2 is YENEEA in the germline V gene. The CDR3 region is CASSLNHAGTQYF. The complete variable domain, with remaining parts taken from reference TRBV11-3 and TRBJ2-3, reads EAGVVQSPRYKIIEKKQPVAFWCNPISGHNTLYWYLQNLGQGPELLIRYENEEAVDDSQLPKDRFSAERLKGVDSTLKIQPAELGDSAVYLCASSLNHAGTQYFGPGTRLTVL.

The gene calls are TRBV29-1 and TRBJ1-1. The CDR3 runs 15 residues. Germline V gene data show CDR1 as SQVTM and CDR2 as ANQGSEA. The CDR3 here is CSVRAGWGMNTEAFF.